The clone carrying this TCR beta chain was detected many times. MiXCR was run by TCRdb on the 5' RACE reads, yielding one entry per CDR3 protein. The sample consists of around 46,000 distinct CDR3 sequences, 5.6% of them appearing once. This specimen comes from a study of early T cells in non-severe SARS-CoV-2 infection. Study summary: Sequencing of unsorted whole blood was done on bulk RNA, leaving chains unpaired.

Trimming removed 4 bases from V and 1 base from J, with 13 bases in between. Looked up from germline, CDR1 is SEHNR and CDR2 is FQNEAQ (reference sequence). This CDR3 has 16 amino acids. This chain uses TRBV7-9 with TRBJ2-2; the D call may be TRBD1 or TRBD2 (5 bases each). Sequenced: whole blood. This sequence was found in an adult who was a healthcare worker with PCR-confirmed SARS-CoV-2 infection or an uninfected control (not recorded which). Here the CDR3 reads CASSSEVGGNTGELFF. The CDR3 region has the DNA TGTGCCAGCAGCTCCGAAGTTGGGGGGAACACCGGGGAGCTGTTTTTT.